The T cell receptor beta chain described here comes from a study of shared clonotypes between healthy human individuals. Assay: immunoSEQ multiplex PCR; the TCRdb copy retains only in-frame clones and omits some. The table records millions of clones, more than 90% of them present only once. CDR1 is MDHEN and CDR2 is SYDVKM in the germline V gene. Between the trimmed V and J ends, which lost 6 bases and 6 bases, there was a span of 17 bases. The CDR3 is 14 residues long. The chain combines TRBV28 with TRBJ1-2, with D possibly being TRBD1 (5 bases). The sequence was collected from a man aged 18 to 35 in good health. What was sequenced was naive CD4+ T cells sorted from blood. Subset reported: CD45RA+ positively selected. In nucleotides, the CDR3 is TGTGCCAGCAGCTCCCCCGGGACTCCTAATGGCTACACCTTC. This gives the protein CASSSPGTPNGYTF.